One sample yielded the 14 T cell receptor beta chains listed below, sequenced in a study of blood T cell repertoires in COVID-19. Method: immunoSEQ multiplex PCR; TCRdb's copy keeps in-frame clones and lacks some. Among a few hundred thousand clones listed, around 87% were seen once. Sequenced input: peripheral blood. The receptors originated from a woman aged 55-70 years with COVID-19, enrolled during active disease.

The CDR3 coding sequence is TGTGCCAGCAGCTTAGCGGGAAGGAACAGGGGCACCTACAATGAGCAGTTCTTC. It codes for CASSLAGRNRGTYNEQFF. The V call is TRBV7-6, the J call TRBJ2-1; 7 bases line up with TRBD1. The germline gives CDR1 SGHVS, CDR2 FNYEAQ. The CDR3 runs 18 residues. V lost 0 bases to trimming and J lost 2 bases; unmatched junction nucleotides: 10.

The rearrangement links TRBV12-3 or TRBV12-4 to TRBJ1-1; the D gene is possibly TRBD1 (6 bases). The CDR3 runs 12 residues. The V gene lost 6 bases and the J gene lost 4 bases, with 9 bases spanning the gap. In nucleotides, the CDR3 is TGTGCCAGCAGAACCAGGGGCACTGAAGCTTTCTTT. Protein: CASRTRGTEAFF.

The chain carries TRBV6-1 and TRBJ1-4; 9 bases are shared with TRBD1. After removal of 3 bases from V and 12 bases from J, the junction contained 5 bases not matched to a gene. The CDR3 loop spans 13 amino acids. The germline V gene has CDR1 MNHNS and CDR2 SASEGT. CDR3 bases: TGTGCCAGCAGTGAGCGGGACAGGGAGGAACTGTTTTTT. Protein: CASSERDREELFF.

The chain employs TRBV15 and TRBJ1-1; D uncertain. V was clipped by 0 bases and J by 1 base, with 6 bases between them. Germline V lookup: CDR1 LNHNV, CDR2 YYDKDF (reference sequence). The CDR3 extends over 14 amino acids. The CDR3 DNA follows: TGTGCCACCAGCAGAGACGTATGGAACACTGAAGCTTTCTTT. Residues: CATSRDVWNTEAFF.

The V gene is TRBV6-1, the J gene TRBJ1-1; TRBD1 agrees at 8 bases. The CDR3 contains 13 residues. Unmatched junction bases numbered 10, after V lost 11 bases and J lost 5 bases. CDR1 is MNHNS, CDR2 SASEGT, per germline. This chain's CDR3 is CAGRQGSMTEAFF. CDR3 in DNA: TGTGCCGGCCGACAGGGGAGTATGACTGAAGCTTTCTTT.

J is TRBJ2-2 and V is TRBV19, with D maybe TRBD2 (5 bases). V shed 4 bases and J shed 4 bases, with 10 bases lying between them. CDR3 size: 14 residues. Germline V gene lookup returns CDR1 LNHDA and CDR2 SQIVND (reference sequence). DNA for the CDR3: TGTGCCAGTAGTAAAGGACTGTCCACCGGGGAGCTGTTTTTT. This translates into CASSKGLSTGELFF.

The CDR3 coding sequence is TGTGCCAGCAGCGGGACAGGTGCAACTAATGAAAAACTGTTTTTT. It codes for CASSGTGATNEKLFF. V is TRBV9 and J is TRBJ1-4; 7 nucleotides line up with TRBD1. Germline CDR1 SGDLS, CDR2 YYNGEE. The CDR3 has 15 amino acids. J lost 0 bases, V lost 3 bases, and 2 bases had no gene match. Variable domain in full (rest from reference TRBV9 and TRBJ1-4): DSGVTQTPKHLITATGQRVTLRCSPRSGDLSVYWYQQSLDQGLQFLIQYYNGEERAKGNILERFSAQQFPDLHSELNLSSLELGDSALYFCASSGTGATNEKLFFGSGTQLSVL.

V gene TRBV29-1 combines with J gene TRBJ2-2; D may be TRBD1 (6 bases). The germline gives CDR1 SQVTM, CDR2 ANQGSEA. The CDR3 extends over 14 amino acids. The V gene lost 7 bases and the J gene lost 1 base, with 13 bases spanning the gap. The CDR3: CSAAVRGNTGELFF. As DNA, the CDR3 is TGCAGCGCGGCGGTCAGGGGGAACACCGGGGAGCTGTTTTTT.

This clone turned up a few times. The rearrangement links TRBV7-9 to TRBJ1-4; 8 bases are a match to TRBD1. The V gene end was trimmed by 4 bases and the J gene end by 8 bases; junction bases not matched to a gene: 12. The CDR3 runs 16 residues. Germline CDR1 and CDR2: SEHNR and FQNEAQ (reference sequence). The CDR3 DNA sequence: TGTGCCAGCAGCTCGAGCCGGACAGGGAAAAACGAAAAACTGTTTTTT. It translates to CASSSSRTGKNEKLFF.

The chain joins TRBV19 to TRBJ1-1; 7 nucleotides agree with TRBD1. V dropped 5 bases and J dropped 3; count of bases not matched to a gene: 3. The CDR3 contains 13 residues. Germline CDR1 and CDR2: LNHDA and SQIVND (reference sequence). CDR3 nucleotides: TGTGCCAGTAGTCCTCAGGGGGACACTGAAGCTTTCTTT. It encodes CASSPQGDTEAFF.

V and J are TRBV5-1 and TRBJ1-2; 9 nucleotides line up with TRBD1. The CDR3 runs to 16 residues. Germline CDR1 is SGHRS and CDR2 is YFSETQ. With V trimmed by 3 bases and J by 2 bases, 8 bases remained unmatched. In DNA, the CDR3 is TGCGCCAGCAGCTCTGGGGACAGGGCGGGGAACTATGGCTACACCTTC. Its protein is CASSSGDRAGNYGYTF.

This clone was observed a single time. The rearrangement joins TRBV4-2 to TRBJ1-4, with D unresolved. The V gene's germline CDR1 is LGHNA and CDR2 YNFKEQ. CDR3 length equals 20 residues. Trimming shortened V by 4 bases and J by 5 bases, and 29 bases separated the two germline ends. The CDR3 loop reads CASSLLDYGIREDLNEKLFF. The CDR3 DNA reads as TGTGCCAGCAGCCTATTAGACTACGGGATACGAGAGGACCTAAATGAAAAACTGTTTTTT.

This clone was counted a single time. The chain carries TRBV5-1 and TRBJ1-2, with D tentatively TRBD1 (6 bases). V was trimmed by 0 bases and J by 4 bases, leaving 13 bases between them. The CDR3 is 15 amino acids. Germline loops: CDR1 SGHRS, CDR2 YFSETQ. The CDR3 nucleotides are TGCGCCAGCAGCTTGGATCCAGGGGCCGGCTATGGCTACACCTTC. It is translated as CASSLDPGAGYGYTF.

The V gene is TRBV3-1 (or the pseudogene TRBV3-2), the J gene TRBJ2-1, with TRBD2 identical over 7 bases. V shed 0 bases and J 5 bases; nucleotides not matched to a gene: 10. From germline, CDR1 is LGHDT and CDR2 YNNKEL (reference sequence). The CDR3 sequence is 17 residues long. DNA of the CDR3: TGTGCCAGCAGCCAAGAGCGCTTGCTAGCGGTTAACAATGAGCAGTTCTTC. Translating gives CASSQERLLAVNNEQFF.